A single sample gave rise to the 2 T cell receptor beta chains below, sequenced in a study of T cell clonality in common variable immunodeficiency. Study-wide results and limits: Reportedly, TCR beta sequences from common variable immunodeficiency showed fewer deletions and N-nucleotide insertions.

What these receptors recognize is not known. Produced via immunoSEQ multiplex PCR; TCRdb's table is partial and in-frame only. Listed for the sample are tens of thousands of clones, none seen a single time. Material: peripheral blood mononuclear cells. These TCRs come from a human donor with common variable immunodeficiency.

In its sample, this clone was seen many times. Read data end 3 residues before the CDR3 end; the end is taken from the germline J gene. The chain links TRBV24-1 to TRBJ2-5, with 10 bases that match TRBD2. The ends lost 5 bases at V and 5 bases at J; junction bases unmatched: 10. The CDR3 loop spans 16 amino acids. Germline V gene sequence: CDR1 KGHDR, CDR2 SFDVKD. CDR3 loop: CATSGLAGEPSETQYF. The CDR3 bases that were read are TGTGCCACCAGTGGGCTAGCGGGGGAACCCTCGGAGACC.

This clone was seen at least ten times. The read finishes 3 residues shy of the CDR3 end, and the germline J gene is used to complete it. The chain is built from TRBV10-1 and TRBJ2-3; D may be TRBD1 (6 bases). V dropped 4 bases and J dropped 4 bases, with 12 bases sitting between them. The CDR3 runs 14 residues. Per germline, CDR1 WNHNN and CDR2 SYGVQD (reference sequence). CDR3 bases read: TGCGCCAGCAGTGCCGCAAGGGGGTCAGATACG. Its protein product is CASSAARGSDT. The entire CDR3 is CASSAARGSDTQYF.